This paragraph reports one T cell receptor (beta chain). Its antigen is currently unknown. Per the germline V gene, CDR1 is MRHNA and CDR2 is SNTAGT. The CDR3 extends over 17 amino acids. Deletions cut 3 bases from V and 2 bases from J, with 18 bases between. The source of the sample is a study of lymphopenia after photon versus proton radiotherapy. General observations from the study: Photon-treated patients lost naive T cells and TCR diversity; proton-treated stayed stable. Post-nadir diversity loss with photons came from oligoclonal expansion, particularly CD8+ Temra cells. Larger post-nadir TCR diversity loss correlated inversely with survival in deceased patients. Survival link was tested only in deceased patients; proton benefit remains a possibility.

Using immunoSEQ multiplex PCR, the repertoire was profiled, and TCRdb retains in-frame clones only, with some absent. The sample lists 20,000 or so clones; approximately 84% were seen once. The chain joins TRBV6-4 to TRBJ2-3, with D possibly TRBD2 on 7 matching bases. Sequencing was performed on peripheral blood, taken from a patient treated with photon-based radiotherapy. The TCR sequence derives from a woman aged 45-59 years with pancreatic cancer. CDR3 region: CASSESGNGGPTDTQYF. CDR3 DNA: TGTGCCAGCAGTGAGAGCGGGAACGGGGGGCCCACAGATACGCAGTATTTT.